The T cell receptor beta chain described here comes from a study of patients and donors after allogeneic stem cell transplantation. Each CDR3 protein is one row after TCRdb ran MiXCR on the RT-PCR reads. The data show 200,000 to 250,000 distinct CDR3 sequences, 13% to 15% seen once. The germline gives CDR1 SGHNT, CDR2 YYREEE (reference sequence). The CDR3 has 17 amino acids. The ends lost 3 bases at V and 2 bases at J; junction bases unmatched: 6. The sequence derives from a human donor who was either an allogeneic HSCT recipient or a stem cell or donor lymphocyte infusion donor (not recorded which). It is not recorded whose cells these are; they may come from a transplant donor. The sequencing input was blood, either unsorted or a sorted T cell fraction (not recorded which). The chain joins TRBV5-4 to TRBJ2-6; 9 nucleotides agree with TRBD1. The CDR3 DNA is TGTGCCAGCAGCTCGCCGGGACAGGGTGCTGGGGCCAACGTCCTGACTTTC. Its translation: CASSSPGQGAGANVLTF.